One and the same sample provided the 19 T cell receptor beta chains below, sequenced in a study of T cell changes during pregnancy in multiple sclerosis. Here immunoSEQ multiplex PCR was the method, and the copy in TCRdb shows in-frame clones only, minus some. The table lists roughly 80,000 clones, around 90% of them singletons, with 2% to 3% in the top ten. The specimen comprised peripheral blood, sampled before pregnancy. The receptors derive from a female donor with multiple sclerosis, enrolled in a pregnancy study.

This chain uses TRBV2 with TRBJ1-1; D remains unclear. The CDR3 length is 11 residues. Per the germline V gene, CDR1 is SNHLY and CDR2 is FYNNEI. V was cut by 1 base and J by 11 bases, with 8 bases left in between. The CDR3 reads CASSEGSRAFF. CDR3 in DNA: TGTGCCAGCAGTGAAGGGAGTAGGGCTTTCTTT.

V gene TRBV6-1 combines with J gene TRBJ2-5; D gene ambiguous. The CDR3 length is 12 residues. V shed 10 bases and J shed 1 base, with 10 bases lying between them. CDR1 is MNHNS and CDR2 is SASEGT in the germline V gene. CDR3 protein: CAIMTIQETQYF. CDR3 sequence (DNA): TGTGCCATCATGACAATCCAAGAGACCCAGTACTTC.

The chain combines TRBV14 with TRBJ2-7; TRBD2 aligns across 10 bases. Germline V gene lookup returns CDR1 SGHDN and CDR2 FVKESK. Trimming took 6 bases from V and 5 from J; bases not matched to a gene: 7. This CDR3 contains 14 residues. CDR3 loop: CASSQYGTSDEQYF. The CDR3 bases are TGTGCCAGCAGTCAATACGGGACTAGCGACGAGCAGTACTTC. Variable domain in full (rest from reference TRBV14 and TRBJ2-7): EAGVTQFPSHSVIEKGQTVTLRCDPISGHDNLYWYRRVMGKEIKFLLHFVKESKQDESGMPNNRFLAERTGGTYSTLKVQPAELEDSGVYFCASSQYGTSDEQYFGPGTRLTVT.

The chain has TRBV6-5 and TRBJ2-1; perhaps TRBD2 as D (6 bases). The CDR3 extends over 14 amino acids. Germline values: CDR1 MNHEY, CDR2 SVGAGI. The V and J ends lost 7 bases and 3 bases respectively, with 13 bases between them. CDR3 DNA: TGTGCCAGCAAGGAGCGGGCAAACTACAATGAGCAGTTCTTC. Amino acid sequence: CASKERANYNEQFF.

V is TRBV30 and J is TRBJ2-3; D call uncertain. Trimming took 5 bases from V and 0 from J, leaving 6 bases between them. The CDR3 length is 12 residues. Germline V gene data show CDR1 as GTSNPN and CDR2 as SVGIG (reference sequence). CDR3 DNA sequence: TGTGCCTGGTCAATTAGCACAGATACGCAGTATTTT. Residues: CAWSISTDTQYF.

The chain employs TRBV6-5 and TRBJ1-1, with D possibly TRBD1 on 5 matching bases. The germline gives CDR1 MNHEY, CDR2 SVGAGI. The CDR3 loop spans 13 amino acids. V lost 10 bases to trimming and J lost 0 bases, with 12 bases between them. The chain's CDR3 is CATKTVLNTEAFF. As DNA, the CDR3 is TGTGCCACCAAGACAGTGTTGAACACTGAAGCTTTCTTT.

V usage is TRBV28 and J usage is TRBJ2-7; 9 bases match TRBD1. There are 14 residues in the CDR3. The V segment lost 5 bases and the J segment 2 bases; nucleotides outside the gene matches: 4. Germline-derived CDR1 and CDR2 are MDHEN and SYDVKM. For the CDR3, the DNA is TGTGCCAGCAGTCCAGGACAGGGGCCCTACGAGCAGTACTTC. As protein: CASSPGQGPYEQYF.

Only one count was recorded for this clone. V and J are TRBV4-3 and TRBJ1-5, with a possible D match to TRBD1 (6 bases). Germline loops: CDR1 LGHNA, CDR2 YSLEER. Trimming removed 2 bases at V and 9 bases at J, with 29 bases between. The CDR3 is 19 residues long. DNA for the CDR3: TGCGCCAGCAGCCAATATATAATTCCGGGACACCGGAGGTCATCGCCCCAGCATTTT. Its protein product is CASSQYIIPGHRRSSPQHF.

CDR3 sequence: CASSPTGGPETQYF. CDR3 coding DNA: TGCGCCAGCAGCCCGACAGGGGGCCCGGAGACCCAGTACTTC. The V call is TRBV5-1, the J call TRBJ2-5, with TRBD1 matching 10 bases. The junction had 5 bases not matched to a gene; V was cut back by 4 bases and J by 5 bases. Germline CDR1 reads SGHRS; CDR2 reads YFSETQ. This CDR3 contains 14 residues. The entire variable domain, with the rest obtained from reference TRBV5-1 and TRBJ2-5, is as follows: KAGVTQTPRYLIKTRGQQVTLSCSPISGHRSVSWYQQTPGQGLQFLFEYFSETQRNKGNFPGRFSGRQFSNSRSEMNVSTLELGDSALYLCASSPTGGPETQYFGPGTRLLVL.

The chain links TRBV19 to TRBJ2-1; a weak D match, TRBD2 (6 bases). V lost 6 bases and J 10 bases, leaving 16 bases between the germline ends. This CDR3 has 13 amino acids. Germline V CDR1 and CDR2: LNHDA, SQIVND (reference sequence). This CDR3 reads CASSARLETEQFF. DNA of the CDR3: TGTGCCAGTAGCGCCAGACTAGAGACGGAGCAGTTCTTC.

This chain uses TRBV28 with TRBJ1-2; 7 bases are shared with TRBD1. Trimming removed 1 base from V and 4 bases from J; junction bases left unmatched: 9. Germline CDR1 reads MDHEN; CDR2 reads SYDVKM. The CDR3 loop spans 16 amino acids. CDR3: CASSLFGQALLYGYTF. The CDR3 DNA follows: TGTGCCAGCAGTTTATTTGGACAGGCACTCCTCTATGGCTACACCTTC.

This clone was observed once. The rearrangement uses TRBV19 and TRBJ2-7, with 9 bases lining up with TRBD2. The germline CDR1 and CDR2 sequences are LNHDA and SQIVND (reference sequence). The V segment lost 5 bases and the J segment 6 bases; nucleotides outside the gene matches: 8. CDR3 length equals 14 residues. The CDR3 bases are TGTGCCAGTAGTCACATAGCGGGAGAGGGCGAGCAGTACTTC. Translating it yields CASSHIAGEGEQYF.

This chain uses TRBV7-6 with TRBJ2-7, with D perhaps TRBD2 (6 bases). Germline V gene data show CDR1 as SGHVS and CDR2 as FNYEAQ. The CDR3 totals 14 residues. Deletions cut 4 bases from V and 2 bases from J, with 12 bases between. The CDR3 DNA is TGTGCCAGCAGCTGGGGCGGGACGGCCTACGAGCAGTACTTC. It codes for CASSWGGTAYEQYF.

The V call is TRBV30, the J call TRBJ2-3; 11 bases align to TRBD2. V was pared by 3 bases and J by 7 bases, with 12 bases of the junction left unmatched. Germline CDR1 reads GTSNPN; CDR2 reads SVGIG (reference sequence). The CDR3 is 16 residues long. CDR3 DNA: TGTGCCTGGAGAGCCCTAGGACTAGCGGGTACTTATACGCAGTATTTT. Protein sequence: CAWRALGLAGTYTQYF.

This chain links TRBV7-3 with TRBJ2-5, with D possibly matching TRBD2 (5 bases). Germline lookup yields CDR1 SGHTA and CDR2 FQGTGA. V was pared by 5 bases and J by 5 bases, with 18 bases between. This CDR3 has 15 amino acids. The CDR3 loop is CASSKVGAASETQYF. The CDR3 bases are TGTGCCAGCAGCAAAGTGGGAGCAGCCTCCGAGACCCAGTACTTC.

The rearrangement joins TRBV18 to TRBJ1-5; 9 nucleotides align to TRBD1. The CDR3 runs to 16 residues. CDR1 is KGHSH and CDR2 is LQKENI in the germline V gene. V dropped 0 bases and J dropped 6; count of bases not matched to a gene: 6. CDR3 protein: CASSPPGTGGIQPQHF. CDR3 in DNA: TGTGCCAGCTCACCACCGGGCACAGGGGGCATTCAGCCCCAGCATTTT.

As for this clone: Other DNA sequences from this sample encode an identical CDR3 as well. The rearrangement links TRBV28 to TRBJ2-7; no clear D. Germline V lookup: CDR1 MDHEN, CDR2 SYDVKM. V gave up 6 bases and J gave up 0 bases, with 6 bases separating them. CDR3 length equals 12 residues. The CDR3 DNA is TGTGCCAGCAGCAGCGACTCCTACGAGCAGTACTTC. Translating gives CASSSDSYEQYF.

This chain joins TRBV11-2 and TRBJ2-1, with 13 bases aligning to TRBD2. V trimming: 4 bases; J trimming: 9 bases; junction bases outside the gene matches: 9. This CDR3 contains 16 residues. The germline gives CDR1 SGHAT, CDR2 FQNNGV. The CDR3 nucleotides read TGTGCCAGCAGCTCGAGAGGACTAGCGGGAGTGGGTGAGCAGTTCTTC. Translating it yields CASSSRGLAGVGEQFF.

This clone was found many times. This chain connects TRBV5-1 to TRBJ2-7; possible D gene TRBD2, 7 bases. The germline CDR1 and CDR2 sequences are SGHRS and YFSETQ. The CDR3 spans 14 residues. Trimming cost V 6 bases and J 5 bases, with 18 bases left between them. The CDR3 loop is CASTAGAQNHEQYF. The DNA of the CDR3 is TGCGCCAGCACCGCGGGGGCGCAAAACCACGAGCAGTACTTC.